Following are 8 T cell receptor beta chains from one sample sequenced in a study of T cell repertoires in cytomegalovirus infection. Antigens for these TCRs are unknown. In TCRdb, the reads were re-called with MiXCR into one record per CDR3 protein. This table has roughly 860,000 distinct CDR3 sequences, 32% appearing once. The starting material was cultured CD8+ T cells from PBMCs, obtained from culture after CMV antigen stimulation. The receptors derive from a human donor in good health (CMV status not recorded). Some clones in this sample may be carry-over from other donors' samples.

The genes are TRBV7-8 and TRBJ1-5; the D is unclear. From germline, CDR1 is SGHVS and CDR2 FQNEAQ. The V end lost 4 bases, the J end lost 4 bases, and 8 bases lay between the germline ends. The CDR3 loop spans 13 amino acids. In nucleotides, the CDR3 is TGTGCCAGCAGCTACGCTTCAAATCAGCCCCAGCATTTT. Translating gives CASSYASNQPQHF. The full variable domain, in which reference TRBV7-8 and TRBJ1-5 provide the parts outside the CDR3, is GAGVSQSPRYKVAKRGQDVALRCDPISGHVSLFWYQQALGQGPEFLTYFQNEAQLDKSGLPSDRFFAERPEGSVSTLKIQRTQQEDSAVYLCASSYASNQPQHFGDGTRLSIL.

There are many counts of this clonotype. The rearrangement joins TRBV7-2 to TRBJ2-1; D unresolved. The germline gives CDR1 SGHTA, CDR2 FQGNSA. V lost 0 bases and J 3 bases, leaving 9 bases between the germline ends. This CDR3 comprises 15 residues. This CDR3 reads CASSLAGMSYNEQFF. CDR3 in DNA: TGTGCCAGCAGCTTAGCGGGAATGAGCTACAATGAGCAGTTCTTC.

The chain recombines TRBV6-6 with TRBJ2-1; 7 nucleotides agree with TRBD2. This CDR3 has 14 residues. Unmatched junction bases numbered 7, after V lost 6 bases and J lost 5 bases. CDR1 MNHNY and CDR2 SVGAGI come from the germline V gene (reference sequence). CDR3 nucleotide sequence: TGTGCCAGCAGGGTCCTAGCGGCTGACAATGAGCAGTTCTTC. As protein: CASRVLAADNEQFF.

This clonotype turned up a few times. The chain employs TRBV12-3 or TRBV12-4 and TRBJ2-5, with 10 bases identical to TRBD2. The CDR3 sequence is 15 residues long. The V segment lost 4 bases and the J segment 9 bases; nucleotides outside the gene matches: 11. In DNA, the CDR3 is TGTGCCAGCAGTTCATCTAGCGGGGGACCGGGGGCCCAGTACTTC. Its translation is CASSSSSGGPGAQYF.

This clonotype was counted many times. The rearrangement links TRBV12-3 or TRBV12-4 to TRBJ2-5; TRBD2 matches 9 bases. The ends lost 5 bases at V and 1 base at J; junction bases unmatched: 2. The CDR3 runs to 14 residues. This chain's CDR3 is CASSGGLAQETQYF. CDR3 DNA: TGTGCCAGCAGTGGGGGACTAGCCCAAGAGACCCAGTACTTC.

CDR3 sequence: CASSGRPGTAHPWTGNTIYF. The CDR3 nucleotides read TGTGCCAGCAGTGGTCGTCCCGGGACAGCTCATCCCTGGACTGGAAACACCATATATTTT. The chain links TRBV25-1 to TRBJ1-3; 7 bases match TRBD1. V trimming: 4 bases; J trimming: 2 bases; junction bases outside the gene matches: 20. CDR1 and CDR2 (germline): MGHDK, SYGVNS. The CDR3 has 20 amino acids.

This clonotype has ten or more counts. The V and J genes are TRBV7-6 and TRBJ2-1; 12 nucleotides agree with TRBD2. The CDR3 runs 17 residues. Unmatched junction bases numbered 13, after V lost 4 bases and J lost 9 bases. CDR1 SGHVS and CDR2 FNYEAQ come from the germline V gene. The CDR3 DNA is TGTGCCAGCAGCTCCTGGACTAGCGGGGAAAGGAGTCTTGAGCAGTTCTTC. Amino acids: CASSSWTSGERSLEQFF.

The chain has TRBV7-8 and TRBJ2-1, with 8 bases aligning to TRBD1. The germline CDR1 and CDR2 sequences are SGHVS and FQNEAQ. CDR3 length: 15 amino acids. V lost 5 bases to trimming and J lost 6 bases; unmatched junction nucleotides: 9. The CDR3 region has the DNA TGTGCCAGCAGCCCATGGACAGGGCACAGCAATGAGCAGTTCTTC. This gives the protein CASSPWTGHSNEQFF.